This TCR beta chain originates from a study of tumor and adjacent non-tumor tissue in lung cancer. On the study more broadly: Histology: around 13 adenocarcinoma, a couple of squamous cell carcinoma, 1 small cell lung cancer. Stage I to III disease affected 10 men and roughly 5 women aged about 31 to 80.

TCRbeta libraries were built with three rounds of nested PCR, modified from ARM-PCR. TCRdb called the multiplex PCR reads again in MiXCR, with one record for every CDR3 protein. The profile shows about 110,000 distinct CDR3 sequences, 50% to 70% of them singletons. With respect to this clonotype: Its antigen remains unknown. The junction departs from germline at one end; a sequencing error may be responsible.

Findings of the study overall: Tumor repertoires had a smaller top 100 clone share than normal lung.

RNA was extracted from bulk tissue without any cell sorting. This non-tumor lung sample came from over 3 cm beyond the tumor edge. The length of the CDR3 is 16 residues. This clonotype was obtained from a man between 60 and 70 years old with non-small cell lung cancer. The rearrangement links TRBV12-3 or TRBV12-4 to TRBJ2-4, with D maybe TRBD1 (6 bases). Sequencing was performed on distant non-tumor lung tissue. The CDR3 bases are TGTGTCAGCAGTCTCGACAGGTTGGGATCCAAAAACATTCAGTACTTT. Amino acid sequence: CVSSLDRLGSKNIQYF.